These 19 T cell receptor beta chains originate from one sample sequenced in a study of T cells in Graves' hyperthyroidism and ophthalmopathy. Amplification of TCR beta CDR3 regions was performed using RNA transcripts as template. RT-PCR in the first round (using the HTBI primer set) targeted the TCR CDR3. TCRdb called the multiplex PCR reads again in MiXCR, with one record for every CDR3 protein. Of around 260,000 distinct CDR3 sequences detected, 20% to 25% appear once; the ten largest clones hold over 25%. Sequenced: blood. All receptors come from a man between 40 and 49 years old with Graves' hyperthyroidism that later progressed to Graves' ophthalmopathy.

This clonotype occurred many times. The chain uses TRBV20-1 and TRBJ2-2; 9 bases are shared with TRBD2. Unmatched junction bases numbered 7, after V lost 3 bases and J lost 5 bases. The CDR3 runs to 15 residues. CDR1 DFQATT and CDR2 SNEGSKA come from the germline V gene (reference sequence). The CDR3 is CSARVAGVRTGELFF. The CDR3, as DNA: TGCAGTGCTAGGGTAGCGGGAGTGAGGACCGGGGAGCTGTTTTTT.

This clonotype was detected many times. The chain carries TRBV9 and TRBJ1-3; D gene ambiguous. The germline V gene encodes CDR1 SGDLS and CDR2 YYNGEE. This CDR3 has 15 residues. Trimming took 3 bases from V and 0 from J, leaving 10 bases between them. CDR3 in DNA: TGTGCCAGCAGCGGTCACGGCGCCTCTGGAAACACCATATATTTT. Amino acid sequence: CASSGHGASGNTIYF.

This clonotype was recorded many times. The chain has TRBV10-1 and TRBJ2-5; D gene ambiguous. Trimming took off 0 bases at V and 5 bases at J, with 10 bases between the two ends. Germline CDR1 is WNHNN and CDR2 is SYGVQD (reference sequence). CDR3 size: 14 residues. DNA of the CDR3: TGCGCCAGCAGTGAGTCGAGTCAAACGGAGACCCAGTACTTC. It specifies CASSESSQTETQYF.

The CDR3 protein is CASSKTDQETQYF. CDR3 DNA: TGTGCCAGCAGCAAGACGGACCAAGAGACCCAGTACTTC. This chain connects TRBV12-3 or TRBV12-4 to TRBJ2-5; D is unclear. The V end lost 6 bases, the J end lost 0 bases, and 8 bases lay between the germline ends. The CDR3 extends over 13 amino acids.

A word on this clonotype: The conserved phenylalanine or tryptophan normally closing the CDR3 is absent here, so this likely arose from a read error. J is TRBJ1-1 and V is TRBV11-2; no clear D. V was cut by 5 bases and J by 10 bases, with 14 bases left in between. The CDR3 extends over 12 amino acids. CDR1 is SGHAT, CDR2 FQNNGV, per germline. The CDR3 here is CASSPRGLLAFL. Here the CDR3 DNA reads TGTGCCAGCAGCCCCCGGGGTCTCCTAGCTTTCCTT.

In this sample, this clonotype turned up many times. The chain links TRBV20-1 to TRBJ2-4; 8 nucleotides agree with TRBD2. This CDR3 has 18 residues. V gave up 4 bases and J gave up 0 bases; unmatched junction bases: 14. CDR1 is DFQATT and CDR2 is SNEGSKA in the germline V gene (reference sequence). DNA for the CDR3: TGCAGTGCTAAATCCACTAGCGGAGGGGACCTAGCCAAAAACATTCAGTACTTC. Translation gives CSAKSTSGGDLAKNIQYF.

This clonotype has ten or more counts. CDR3: CATSDMGLGSYEQYF. The DNA for the CDR3 is TGTGCCACCAGTGATATGGGACTTGGGTCCTACGAGCAGTACTTC. The chain joins TRBV24-1 to TRBJ2-7; D might be TRBD2 (6 bases). Germline V gene data show CDR1 as KGHDR and CDR2 as SFDVKD. The V and J ends lost 3 bases and 1 base respectively, with 12 bases between them. CDR3 size: 15 residues.

This clonotype was picked up many times. J is TRBJ2-2 and V is TRBV5-1; 10 bases fit TRBD2. The CDR3 covers 16 residues. CDR1 and CDR2 (germline): SGHRS, YFSETQ. J lost 4 bases, V lost 0 bases, and 3 bases had no gene match. The CDR3: CASSLAGTSATGELFF. CDR3 sequence (DNA): TGCGCCAGCAGCTTGGCCGGGACTAGCGCCACCGGGGAGCTGTTTTTT.

This clonotype was detected many times. J is TRBJ1-3 and V is TRBV6-4, with TRBD1 matching 12 bases. Germline V lookup: CDR1 MRHNA, CDR2 SNTAGT. This CDR3 region has 17 residues. V lost 5 bases to trimming and J lost 1 base; unmatched junction nucleotides: 6. CDR3 bases: TGTGCCAGCAGTACGGGACAGGGGGCTCTGTCTGGAAACACCATATATTTT. It encodes CASSTGQGALSGNTIYF.

The count of this clonotype is one. The V gene is TRBV12-3 or TRBV12-4, the J gene TRBJ2-7, with TRBD1 matching 7 bases. With V trimmed by 6 bases and J by 2 bases, 4 bases remained unmatched. This CDR3 spans 13 amino acids. CDR3 amino acids: CASRMGTAYEQYF. The CDR3 DNA reads TGTGCCAGCAGGATGGGGACAGCCTACGAGCAGTACTTC.

The chain recombines TRBV12-3 or TRBV12-4 with TRBJ2-2; 7 positions match TRBD2. The V and J ends lost 4 bases and 3 bases, in that order; junction bases with no gene match: 2. The CDR3 spans 14 residues. Here the CDR3 DNA reads TGTGCCAGCAGTTACACTAGCGACACCGGGGAGCTGTTTTTT. It encodes CASSYTSDTGELFF.

This clonotype was observed many times. V usage is TRBV5-1 and J usage is TRBJ2-7, with 8 bases identical to TRBD1. The CDR3 contains 14 residues. The trim removed 5 bases at V and 6 bases at J, leaving 10 bases unmatched. Germline V CDR1 and CDR2: SGHRS, YFSETQ. CDR3 amino acids: CASRPGQGNGEQYF. For the CDR3, the DNA is TGCGCCAGCAGGCCAGGACAGGGCAATGGCGAGCAGTACTTC. Combining the CDR3 with reference TRBV5-1 and TRBJ2-7 gives the whole variable domain KAGVTQTPRYLIKTRGQQVTLSCSPISGHRSVSWYQQTPGQGLQFLFEYFSETQRNKGNFPGRFSGRQFSNSRSEMNVSTLELGDSALYLCASRPGQGNGEQYFGPGTRLTVT.

This clonotype was found many times. The J gene is TRBJ1-1, the V gene TRBV20-1; 11 bases are a match to TRBD1. The CDR3 totals 17 residues. Per the germline V gene, CDR1 is DFQATT and CDR2 is SNEGSKA (reference sequence). With 2 bases clipped from V and 4 bases from J, the junction kept 12 bases outside the gene matches. For the CDR3, the DNA is TGCAGTGCTAGACACGCACACGGGACAGGGGGGGCCACTGAAGCTTTCTTT. As protein: CSARHAHGTGGATEAFF.

This clonotype was seen many times. V is TRBV6-5 and J is TRBJ2-5; a weak D match, TRBD1 (6 bases). This CDR3 has 18 residues. Germline-derived CDR1 and CDR2 are MNHEY and SVGAGI. V lost 0 bases to trimming and J lost 1 base, with 18 bases between them. The CDR3: CASSYSSLLTGPQETQYF. The CDR3 DNA reads TGTGCCAGCAGTTACTCGAGCCTGTTGACAGGACCCCAAGAGACCCAGTACTTC.

This clonotype came up many times. The V call is TRBV25-1, the J call TRBJ1-1; D remains ambiguous. Germline V gene lookup returns CDR1 MGHDK and CDR2 SYGVNS. Trimming pared 5 bases from V and 2 bases from J, leaving 9 bases between. The CDR3 is 13 amino acids. The CDR3 here is CASSTQLNTEAFF. The DNA for the CDR3 is TGTGCCAGCAGTACACAACTAAACACTGAAGCTTTCTTT.

The genes are TRBV5-5 and TRBJ2-7, with TRBD2 matching 10 bases. CDR1 and CDR2 from the germline V gene are SGHKS and YYEKEE (reference sequence). The CDR3 spans 14 residues. V lost 7 bases and J lost 7; bases outside the gene matches: 11. CDR3 residues: CASGGTSASGEQYF. CDR3 DNA sequence: TGTGCCAGCGGAGGGACTAGCGCTTCCGGGGAGCAGTACTTC.

In its sample, this clonotype was seen a few times. This rearrangement joins TRBV5-1 to TRBJ2-5; D might be TRBD1 (6 bases). CDR3 length: 15 amino acids. Looked up from germline, CDR1 is SGHRS and CDR2 is YFSETQ. The V end lost 2 bases, the J end lost 5 bases, and 16 bases lay between the germline ends. In nucleotides, the CDR3 is TGCGCCAGCAGCTTAGCAAGTCGCACAGGGGAGACCCAGTACTTC. Its protein is CASSLASRTGETQYF.

The rearrangement links TRBV4-3 to TRBJ1-1, with D perhaps TRBD1 (5 bases). V lost 1 base, J lost 1 base, and 13 bases lay in between. This CDR3 has 16 residues. CDR1 is LGHNA and CDR2 is YSLEER in the germline V gene. CDR3 nucleotides: TGCGCCAGCAGCCAAGGAGGGGTCGGCTCGAACACTGAAGCTTTCTTT. Protein product: CASSQGGVGSNTEAFF.

This clonotype was observed a handful of times. V usage is TRBV12-5 and J usage is TRBJ1-5, with TRBD1 matching over 9 bases. The CDR3 consists of 14 residues. CDR1 LGHNT and CDR2 FRNRAP come from the germline V gene. V lost 1 base to trimming and J lost 5 bases; unmatched junction nucleotides: 0. CDR3 residues: CASGLGTGDQPQHF. CDR3 DNA: TGTGCTAGTGGTTTGGGGACAGGGGATCAGCCCCAGCATTTT.